Listed below are T cell receptor beta chains from one sample, sequenced in a study of neoadjuvant anti-PD-1 for oral cavity cancer. The table came from immunoSEQ multiplex PCR; TCRdb's copy has only in-frame clones and leaves some out. The sample lists approximately 67,000 clones; about 83% were seen once. Sequenced material: PBMCs, taken before nivolumab (anti-PD-1) treatment. Every receptor here comes from a person aged 35-79 years with oral cavity squamous cell carcinoma. Both conserved end residues are part of each CDR3. Each record gives: V gene, clone size, J gene, D gene, CDR3 protein, CDR3 DNA. D genes are given only for firm matches. Where a row states a size, it is once, few, many or the class of an expanded clone; other rows omit it.

v_gene: TRBV5-6
abundance: .
j_gene: TRBJ1-5
d_gene: .
CDR3aa: CASSLGGGGSPQHF
CDR3nt: TGTGCCAGCAGCTTAGGTGGGGGTGGTTCGCCCCAGCATTTT

v_gene: TRBV5-1
abundance: .
j_gene: TRBJ2-3
d_gene: .
CDR3aa: CASSLQSTDTQYF
CDR3nt: TGCGCCAGCAGCCTACAATCCACAGATACGCAGTATTTT

v_gene: TRBV28
abundance: .
j_gene: TRBJ2-5
d_gene: TRBD2
CDR3aa: CASSSGLAETQYF
CDR3nt: TGTGCCAGCAGTTCGGGACTAGCAGAGACCCAGTACTTC

v_gene: TRBV7-2
abundance: .
j_gene: TRBJ2-1
d_gene: TRBD1
CDR3aa: CASSLAGGEQFF
CDR3nt: TGTGCCAGCAGCCTGGCAGGGGGTGAGCAGTTCTTC

v_gene: TRBV9
abundance: .
j_gene: TRBJ2-1
d_gene: TRBD2
CDR3aa: CASSVGGWLAGVNEQFF
CDR3nt: TGTGCCAGCAGCGTAGGAGGTTGGCTAGCGGGAGTCAATGAGCAGTTCTTC

v_gene: TRBV10-1
abundance: .
j_gene: TRBJ2-1
d_gene: .
CDR3aa: CASSEPGRTEQFF
CDR3nt: TGCGCCAGCAGTGAACCGGGGAGGACTGAGCAGTTCTTC

v_gene: TRBV7-8
abundance: once
j_gene: TRBJ1-5
d_gene: .
CDR3aa: CASSPRVQSSNQPQHF
CDR3nt: TGTGCCAGCAGCCCCCGGGTCCAATCGAGCAATCAGCCCCAGCATTTT

v_gene: TRBV11-2
abundance: .
j_gene: TRBJ1-2
d_gene: TRBD1
CDR3aa: CASSSGGLSYTF
CDR3nt: TGTGCCAGCAGCTCAGGGGGCTTGAGTTACACCTTC

v_gene: TRBV6-5
abundance: .
j_gene: TRBJ2-5
d_gene: .
CDR3aa: CASSKYYQETQYF
CDR3nt: TGTGCCAGCAGTAAATACTACCAAGAGACCCAGTACTTC

v_gene: TRBV9
abundance: few
j_gene: TRBJ1-6
d_gene: TRBD1
CDR3aa: CASSPEGGQGNSPLHF
CDR3nt: TGTGCCAGCAGCCCCGAAGGTGGACAGGGGAATTCACCCCTCCACTTT

v_gene: TRBV12-5
abundance: .
j_gene: TRBJ2-1
d_gene: .
CDR3aa: CASGRRGGLAYNEQFF
CDR3nt: TGTGCTAGTGGTCGGAGGGGGGGACTCGCCTACAATGAGCAGTTCTTC

v_gene: TRBV7-3
abundance: .
j_gene: TRBJ2-3
d_gene: .
CDR3aa: CASSFAGADTQYF
CDR3nt: TGTGCCAGCAGCTTCGCGGGCGCAGATACGCAGTATTTT

v_gene: TRBV5-1
abundance: .
j_gene: TRBJ2-1
d_gene: TRBD2
CDR3aa: CASSLSGRKGEQFF
CDR3nt: TGCGCCAGCAGCTTGAGCGGGAGAAAGGGTGAGCAGTTCTTC

v_gene: TRBV5-6
abundance: .
j_gene: TRBJ2-1
d_gene: TRBD2
CDR3aa: CASSLLGTSGSKNEQFF
CDR3nt: TGTGCCAGCAGCTTGTTGGGCACTAGCGGGAGTAAAAATGAGCAGTTCTTC

v_gene: TRBV6-1
abundance: .
j_gene: TRBJ2-5
d_gene: TRBD2
CDR3aa: CASSSTGGRGETQYF
CDR3nt: TGTGCCAGCAGTTCGACGGGGGGAAGGGGAGAGACCCAGTACTTC

v_gene: TRBV4-2
abundance: .
j_gene: TRBJ2-3
d_gene: .
CDR3aa: CASSLAALGDTQYF
CDR3nt: TGTGCCAGCAGCCTTGCTGCCCTGGGAGATACGCAGTATTTT

v_gene: TRBV28
abundance: .
j_gene: TRBJ1-2
d_gene: .
CDR3aa: CASAGGSVYGYTF
CDR3nt: TGTGCCAGCGCGGGAGGGTCTGTCTATGGCTACACCTTC

v_gene: TRBV19
abundance: once
j_gene: TRBJ1-5
d_gene: .
CDR3aa: CASSIPGFSNQPQHF
CDR3nt: TGTGCCAGTAGTATTCCGGGGTTTAGCAATCAGCCCCAGCATTTT

v_gene: TRBV27
abundance: .
j_gene: TRBJ2-1
d_gene: TRBD2
CDR3aa: CASSSRLAVDSPDYNEQFF
CDR3nt: TGTGCCAGCAGTTCGCGACTAGCGGTCGACTCACCTGACTACAATGAGCAGTTCTTC

v_gene: TRBV6-6
abundance: .
j_gene: TRBJ2-3
d_gene: .
CDR3aa: CASTSVKTDTQYF
CDR3nt: TGTGCCAGCACTAGCGTGAAGACAGATACGCAGTATTTT

v_gene: TRBV5-5
abundance: .
j_gene: TRBJ1-2
d_gene: .
CDR3aa: CASSLWDTSYGYTF
CDR3nt: TGTGCCAGCAGCTTGTGGGACACCTCCTATGGCTACACCTTC

v_gene: TRBV7-8
abundance: few
j_gene: TRBJ1-1
d_gene: .
CDR3aa: CASSSLTGRNLEAFF
CDR3nt: TGTGCCAGCAGTTCCCTCACGGGGAGAAACCTTGAAGCTTTCTTT

v_gene: TRBV5-8
abundance: once
j_gene: TRBJ2-7
d_gene: TRBD1
CDR3aa: CASSRQGAPSYEQYF
CDR3nt: TGTGCCAGCAGCCGACAGGGGGCCCCGTCCTACGAGCAGTACTTC

v_gene: TRBV6-6
abundance: .
j_gene: TRBJ2-3
d_gene: TRBD2
CDR3aa: CASRISGSGADTQYF
CDR3nt: TGTGCCAGCAGAATTAGCGGGAGCGGGGCAGATACGCAGTATTTT

v_gene: TRBV9
abundance: .
j_gene: TRBJ1-4
d_gene: .
CDR3aa: CASSGREGSEEKLFF
CDR3nt: TGTGCCAGCAGCGGACGGGAGGGGAGTGAGGAAAAACTGTTTTTT

v_gene: TRBV29-1
abundance: .
j_gene: TRBJ2-7
d_gene: .
CDR3aa: CSVKGPGVYEQYF
CDR3nt: TGCAGCGTCAAGGGTCCGGGAGTCTACGAGCAGTACTTC

v_gene: TRBV28
abundance: .
j_gene: TRBJ2-5
d_gene: TRBD1
CDR3aa: CASRLQGQETQYF
CDR3nt: TGTGCCAGCAGGCTACAGGGGCAAGAGACCCAGTACTTC

v_gene: TRBV7-9
abundance: .
j_gene: TRBJ1-2
d_gene: TRBD1
CDR3aa: CASTSPDRESGYTF
CDR3nt: TGTGCCAGCACCTCCCCGGACAGGGAGAGTGGCTACACCTTC

v_gene: TRBV4-1
abundance: .
j_gene: TRBJ2-6
d_gene: .
CDR3aa: CASSQERVLGRGANVLTF
CDR3nt: TGCGCCAGCAGCCAAGAGCGAGTTTTAGGGCGAGGGGCCAACGTCCTGACTTTC

v_gene: TRBV6-5
abundance: .
j_gene: TRBJ1-4
d_gene: .
CDR3aa: CASSLTSATNEKLFF
CDR3nt: TGTGCCAGCAGCCTGACAAGTGCAACTAATGAAAAACTGTTTTTT

v_gene: TRBV4-1
abundance: .
j_gene: TRBJ2-7
d_gene: .
CDR3aa: CASSQVKGGNYEQYF
CDR3nt: TGCGCCAGCAGCCAAGTGAAGGGGGGGAACTACGAGCAGTACTTC

v_gene: TRBV9
abundance: .
j_gene: TRBJ1-1
d_gene: .
CDR3aa: CASSVGRWGTEAFF
CDR3nt: TGTGCCAGCAGCGTGGGACGATGGGGGACTGAAGCTTTCTTT

v_gene: TRBV4-1
abundance: .
j_gene: TRBJ2-7
d_gene: .
CDR3aa: CASSQVPGPIYEQYF
CDR3nt: TGCGCCAGCAGTCAAGTTCCGGGACCGATCTACGAGCAGTACTTC

v_gene: TRBV6-5
abundance: .
j_gene: TRBJ2-2
d_gene: .
CDR3aa: CASSYGGTLTGELFF
CDR3nt: TGTGCCAGCAGTTACGGTGGCACCTTAACCGGGGAGCTGTTTTTT

v_gene: TRBV28
abundance: .
j_gene: TRBJ2-6
d_gene: .
CDR3aa: CASSPTGMGSGANVLTF
CDR3nt: TGTGCCAGCAGTCCAACAGGGATGGGCTCTGGGGCCAACGTCCTGACTTTC

v_gene: TRBV19
abundance: many
j_gene: TRBJ1-1
d_gene: .
CDR3aa: CASIPWSGYEAFF
CDR3nt: TGTGCCAGTATCCCATGGTCGGGATATGAAGCTTTCTTT

v_gene: TRBV11-2
abundance: .
j_gene: TRBJ1-6
d_gene: .
CDR3aa: CASSLGTLNSPLHF
CDR3nt: TGTGCCAGCAGCTTAGGGACGCTTAATTCACCCCTCCACTTT

v_gene: TRBV6-5
abundance: few
j_gene: TRBJ2-2
d_gene: .
CDR3aa: CASSYGGNTGELFF
CDR3nt: TGTGCCAGCAGTTACGGCGGGAATACCGGGGAGCTGTTTTTT

v_gene: TRBV6-6
abundance: .
j_gene: TRBJ2-1
d_gene: .
CDR3aa: CASSPRASAYNEQFF
CDR3nt: TGTGCCAGCAGTCCCCGGGCTAGCGCGTACAATGAGCAGTTCTTC